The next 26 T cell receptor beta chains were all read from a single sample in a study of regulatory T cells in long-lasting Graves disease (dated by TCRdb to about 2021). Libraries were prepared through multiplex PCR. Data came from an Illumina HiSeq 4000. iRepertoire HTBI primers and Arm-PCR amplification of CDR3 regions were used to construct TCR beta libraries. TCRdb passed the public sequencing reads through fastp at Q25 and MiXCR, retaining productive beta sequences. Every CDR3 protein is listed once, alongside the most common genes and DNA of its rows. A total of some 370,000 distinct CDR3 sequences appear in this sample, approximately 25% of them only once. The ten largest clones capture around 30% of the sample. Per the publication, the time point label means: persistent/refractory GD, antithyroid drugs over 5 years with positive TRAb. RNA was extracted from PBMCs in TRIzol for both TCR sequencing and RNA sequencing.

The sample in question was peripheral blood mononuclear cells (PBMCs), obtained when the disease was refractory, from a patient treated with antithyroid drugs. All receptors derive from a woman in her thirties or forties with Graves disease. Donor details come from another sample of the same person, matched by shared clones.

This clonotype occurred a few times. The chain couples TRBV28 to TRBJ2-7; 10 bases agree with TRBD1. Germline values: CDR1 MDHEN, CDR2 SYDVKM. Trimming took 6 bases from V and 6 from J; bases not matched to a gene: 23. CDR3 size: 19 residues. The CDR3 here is CASRPYLRDRGVLEGEQYF. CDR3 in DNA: TGTGCCAGCAGACCATACTTGCGGGACAGGGGTGTGCTAGAGGGCGAGCAGTACTTC.

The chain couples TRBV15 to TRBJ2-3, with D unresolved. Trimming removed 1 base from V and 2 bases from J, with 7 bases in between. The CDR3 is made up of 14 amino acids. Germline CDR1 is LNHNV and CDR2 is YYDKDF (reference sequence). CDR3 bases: TGTGCCACCAGCAGAGGCCTACTCACAGATACGCAGTATTTT. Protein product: CATSRGLLTDTQYF.

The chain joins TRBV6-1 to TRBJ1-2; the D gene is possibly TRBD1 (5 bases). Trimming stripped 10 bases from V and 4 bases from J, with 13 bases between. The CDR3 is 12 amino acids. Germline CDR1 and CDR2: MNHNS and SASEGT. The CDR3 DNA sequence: TGTGCCACGGGACTGAGTGGCTATGGCTACACCTTC. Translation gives CATGLSGYGYTF.

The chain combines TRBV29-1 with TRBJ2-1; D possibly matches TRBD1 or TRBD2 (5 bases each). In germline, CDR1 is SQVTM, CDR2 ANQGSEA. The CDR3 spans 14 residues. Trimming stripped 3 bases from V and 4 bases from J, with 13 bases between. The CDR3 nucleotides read TGCAGCGTTGACGTCGGGACCCTTTACAATGAGCAGTTCTTC. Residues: CSVDVGTLYNEQFF.

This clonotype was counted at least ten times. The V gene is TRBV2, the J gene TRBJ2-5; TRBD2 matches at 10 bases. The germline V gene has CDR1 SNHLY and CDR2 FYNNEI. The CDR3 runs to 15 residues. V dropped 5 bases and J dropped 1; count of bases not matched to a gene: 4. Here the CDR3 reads CASSLLAGLQETQYF. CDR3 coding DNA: TGTGCCAGCAGTTTACTAGCGGGGCTCCAAGAGACCCAGTACTTC.

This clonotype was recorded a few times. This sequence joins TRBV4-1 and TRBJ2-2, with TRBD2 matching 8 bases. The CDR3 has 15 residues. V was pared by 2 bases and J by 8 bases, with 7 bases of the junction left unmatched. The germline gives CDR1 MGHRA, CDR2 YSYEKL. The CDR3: CASSQPGREVGELFF. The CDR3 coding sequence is TGCGCCAGCAGCCAACCCGGGAGGGAGGTGGGGGAGCTGTTTTTT.

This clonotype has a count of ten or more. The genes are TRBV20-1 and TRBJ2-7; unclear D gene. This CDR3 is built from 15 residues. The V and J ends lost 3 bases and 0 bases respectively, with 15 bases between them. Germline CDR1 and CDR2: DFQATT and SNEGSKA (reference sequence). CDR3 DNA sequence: TGCAGTGCTAGGGGTCGCACGGTGGCCTCCTACGAGCAGTACTTC. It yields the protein CSARGRTVASYEQYF.

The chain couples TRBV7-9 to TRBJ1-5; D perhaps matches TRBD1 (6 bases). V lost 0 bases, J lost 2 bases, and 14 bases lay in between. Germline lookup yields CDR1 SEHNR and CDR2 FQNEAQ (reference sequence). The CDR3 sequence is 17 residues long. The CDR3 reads CASSLANGGAGNQPQHF. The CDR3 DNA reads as TGTGCCAGCAGCTTAGCGAACGGGGGCGCGGGCAATCAGCCCCAGCATTTT.

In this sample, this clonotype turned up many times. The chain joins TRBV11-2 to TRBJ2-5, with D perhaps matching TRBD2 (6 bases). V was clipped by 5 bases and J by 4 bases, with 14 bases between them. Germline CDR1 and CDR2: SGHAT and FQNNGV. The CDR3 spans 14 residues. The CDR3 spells CASSLLREGETQYF. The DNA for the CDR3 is TGTGCCAGCAGCCTGCTGCGGGAAGGAGAGACCCAGTACTTC.

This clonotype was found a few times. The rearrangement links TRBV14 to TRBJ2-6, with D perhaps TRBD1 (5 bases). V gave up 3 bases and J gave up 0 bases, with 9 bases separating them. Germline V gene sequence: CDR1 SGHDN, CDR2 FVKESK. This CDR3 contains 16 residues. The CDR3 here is CASSQSDSSGANVLTF. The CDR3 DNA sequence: TGTGCCAGCAGCCAGTCCGACAGCTCTGGGGCCAACGTCCTGACTTTC. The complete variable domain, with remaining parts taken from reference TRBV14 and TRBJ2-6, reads EAGVTQFPSHSVIEKGQTVTLRCDPISGHDNLYWYRRVMGKEIKFLLHFVKESKQDESGMPNNRFLAERTGGTYSTLKVQPAELEDSGVYFCASSQSDSSGANVLTFGAGSRLTVL.

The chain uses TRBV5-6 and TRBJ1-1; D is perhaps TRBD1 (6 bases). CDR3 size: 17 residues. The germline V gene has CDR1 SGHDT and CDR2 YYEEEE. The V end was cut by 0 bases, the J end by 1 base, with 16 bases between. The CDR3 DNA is TGTGCCAGCAGCTTGGTTGGACAGTGGGGTTGGAACACTGAAGCTTTCTTT. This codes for CASSLVGQWGWNTEAFF.

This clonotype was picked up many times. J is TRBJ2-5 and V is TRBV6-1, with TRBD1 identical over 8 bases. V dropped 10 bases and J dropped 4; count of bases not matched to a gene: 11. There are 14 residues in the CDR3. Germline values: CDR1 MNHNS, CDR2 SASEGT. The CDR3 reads CATRRTGRGETQYF. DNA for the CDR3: TGTGCCACCCGACGGACAGGGAGAGGAGAGACCCAGTACTTC.

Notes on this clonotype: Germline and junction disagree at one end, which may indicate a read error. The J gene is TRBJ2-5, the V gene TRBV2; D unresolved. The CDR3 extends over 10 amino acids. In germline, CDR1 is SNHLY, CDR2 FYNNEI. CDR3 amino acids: CASSDYEQCF. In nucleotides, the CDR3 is TGTGCCAGCAGTGACTACGAGCAGTGCTTC.

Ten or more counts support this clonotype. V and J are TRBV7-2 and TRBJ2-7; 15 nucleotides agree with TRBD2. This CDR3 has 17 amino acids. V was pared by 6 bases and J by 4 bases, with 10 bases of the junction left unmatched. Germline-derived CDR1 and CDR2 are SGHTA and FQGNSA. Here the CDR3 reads CASRPPGLAGGRYEQYF. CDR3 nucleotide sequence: TGTGCCAGCAGGCCCCCGGGACTAGCGGGAGGTAGATACGAGCAGTACTTC.

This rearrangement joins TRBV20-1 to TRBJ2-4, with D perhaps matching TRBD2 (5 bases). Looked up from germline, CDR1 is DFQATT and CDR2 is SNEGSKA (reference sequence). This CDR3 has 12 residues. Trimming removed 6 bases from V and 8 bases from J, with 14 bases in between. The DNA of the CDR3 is TGCAGTGCGCCACTTAGCGCCGACATTCAGTACTTC. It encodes CSAPLSADIQYF.

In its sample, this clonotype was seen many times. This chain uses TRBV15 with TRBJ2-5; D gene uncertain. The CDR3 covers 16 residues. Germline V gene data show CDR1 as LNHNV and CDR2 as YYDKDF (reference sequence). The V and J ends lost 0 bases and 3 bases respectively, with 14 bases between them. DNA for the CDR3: TGTGCCACCAGCAGAGATAGGGTGATGGGAAAAGAGACCCAGTACTTC. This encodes CATSRDRVMGKETQYF.

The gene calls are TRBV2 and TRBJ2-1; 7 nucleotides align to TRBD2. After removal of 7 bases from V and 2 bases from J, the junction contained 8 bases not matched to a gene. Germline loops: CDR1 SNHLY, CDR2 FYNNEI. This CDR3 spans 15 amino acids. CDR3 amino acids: CASITGGSTYNEQFF. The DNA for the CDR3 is TGTGCCAGCATCACGGGCGGGAGCACCTACAATGAGCAGTTCTTC. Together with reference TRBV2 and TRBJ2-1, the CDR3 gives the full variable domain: EPEVTQTPSHQVTQMGQEVILRCVPISNHLYFYWYRQILGQKVEFLVSFYNNEISEKSEIFDDQFSVERPDGSNFTLKIRSTKLEDSAMYFCASITGGSTYNEQFFGPGTRLTVL.

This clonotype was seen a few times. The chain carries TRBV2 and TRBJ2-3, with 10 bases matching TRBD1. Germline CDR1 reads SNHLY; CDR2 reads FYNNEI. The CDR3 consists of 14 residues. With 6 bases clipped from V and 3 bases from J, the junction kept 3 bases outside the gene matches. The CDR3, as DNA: TGTGCCAGCAGCCCGGACAGGGGGACAGATACGCAGTATTTT. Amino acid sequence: CASSPDRGTDTQYF.

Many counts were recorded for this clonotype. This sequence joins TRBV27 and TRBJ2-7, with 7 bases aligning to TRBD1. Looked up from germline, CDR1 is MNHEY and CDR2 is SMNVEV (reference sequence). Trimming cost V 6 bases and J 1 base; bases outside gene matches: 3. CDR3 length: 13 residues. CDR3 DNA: TGTGCCAGCAGCCGGGGACAGTCCTACGAGCAGTACTTC. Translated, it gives CASSRGQSYEQYF.

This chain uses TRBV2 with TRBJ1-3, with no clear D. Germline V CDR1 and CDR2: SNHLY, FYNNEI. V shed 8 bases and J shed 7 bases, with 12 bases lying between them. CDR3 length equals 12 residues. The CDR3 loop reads CASLDTWNTIYF. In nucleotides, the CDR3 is TGTGCCAGCTTAGATACTTGGAACACCATATATTTT.

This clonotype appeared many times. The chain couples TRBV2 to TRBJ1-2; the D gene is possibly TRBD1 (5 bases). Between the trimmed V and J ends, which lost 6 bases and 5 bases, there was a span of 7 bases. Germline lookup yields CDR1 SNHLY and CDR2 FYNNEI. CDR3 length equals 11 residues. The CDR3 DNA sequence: TGTGCCAGCAGCCGACAGTATGGCTACACCTTC. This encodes CASSRQYGYTF.

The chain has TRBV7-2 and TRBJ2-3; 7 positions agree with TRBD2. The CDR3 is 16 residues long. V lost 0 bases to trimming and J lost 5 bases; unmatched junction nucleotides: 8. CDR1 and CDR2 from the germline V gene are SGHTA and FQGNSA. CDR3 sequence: CASSLAGGRVGDTQYF. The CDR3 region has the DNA TGTGCCAGCAGCTTAGCGGGAGGGCGGGTAGGAGATACGCAGTATTTT.

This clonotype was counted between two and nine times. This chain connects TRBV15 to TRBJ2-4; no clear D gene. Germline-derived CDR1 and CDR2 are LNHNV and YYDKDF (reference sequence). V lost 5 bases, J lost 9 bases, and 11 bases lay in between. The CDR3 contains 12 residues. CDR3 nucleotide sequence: TGTGCCACCAGCGGTGGCCAAAGCATTCAGTACTTC. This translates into CATSGGQSIQYF. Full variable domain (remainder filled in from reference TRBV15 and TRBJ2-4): DAMVIQNPRYQVTQFGKPVTLSCSQTLNHNVMYWYQQKSSQAPKLLFHYYDKDFNNEADTPDNFQSRRPNTSFCFLDIRSPGLGDTAMYLCATSGGQSIQYFGAGTRLSVL.

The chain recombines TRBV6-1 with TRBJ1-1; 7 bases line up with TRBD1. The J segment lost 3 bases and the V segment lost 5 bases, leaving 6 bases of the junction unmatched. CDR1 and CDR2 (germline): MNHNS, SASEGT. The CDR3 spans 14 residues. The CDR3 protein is CASSPGGVHTEAFF. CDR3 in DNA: TGTGCCAGCAGTCCAGGGGGAGTTCACACTGAAGCTTTCTTT.

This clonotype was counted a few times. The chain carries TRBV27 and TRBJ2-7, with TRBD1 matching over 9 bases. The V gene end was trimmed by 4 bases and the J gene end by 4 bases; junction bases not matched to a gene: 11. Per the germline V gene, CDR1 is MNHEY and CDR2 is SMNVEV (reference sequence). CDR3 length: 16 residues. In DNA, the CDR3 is TGTGCCAGCAGTTACTCCGGGACAGGGATAGCATACGAGCAGTACTTC. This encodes CASSYSGTGIAYEQYF.

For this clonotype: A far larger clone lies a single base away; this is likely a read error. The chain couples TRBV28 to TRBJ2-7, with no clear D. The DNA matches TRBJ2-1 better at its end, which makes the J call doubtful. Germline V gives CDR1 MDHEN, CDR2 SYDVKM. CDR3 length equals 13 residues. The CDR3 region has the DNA TGTGCCAGCAGTTCTCCTAGTCCGTATGAGCAGTTCTTC. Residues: CASSSPSPYEQFF.